Listed here is a single TCR beta chain. What it recognizes is unknown. These data come from a study of CD8 T cells in Susac syndrome. Broader study findings: The TCR sequencing and HLA analysis in the study involved a relatively small number of individuals, as the study acknowledged.

The CDR3 spans 18 residues. CDR1 and CDR2 from the germline V gene are SGHTA and FQGTGA. The V segment lost 5 bases and the J segment 4 bases; nucleotides outside the gene matches: 17. An input of roughly 0.5 to 1 ug of RNA was subjected to reverse transcription using random hexamers. The CDR3 of TCR beta was amplified by immunoSEQ multiplex PCR across 54 Vbeta and 13 Jbeta. MiXCR, applied by TCRdb to the immunoSEQ multiplex PCR reads, yields one record per CDR3 protein. This table has about 120,000 distinct CDR3 sequences, approximately 94% appearing once. Sequencing targeted TCR beta in T cells from blood (CD8+ and CD4+). Negative isolation was used for CD8+ and CD4+ T cells, and FACS enrichment was applied to TEMRA cells.

The sequence came from a human donor in good health. The chain is built from TRBV7-3 and TRBJ2-3, with TRBD2 matching over 8 bases. The sample consisted of CD4+ T cells from PBMCs. The CDR3 DNA is TGTGCCAGCAGCCGATCGGGGGGGGGCCTGGATGTAGCAGATACGCAGTATTTT. Its protein is CASSRSGGGLDVADTQYF.